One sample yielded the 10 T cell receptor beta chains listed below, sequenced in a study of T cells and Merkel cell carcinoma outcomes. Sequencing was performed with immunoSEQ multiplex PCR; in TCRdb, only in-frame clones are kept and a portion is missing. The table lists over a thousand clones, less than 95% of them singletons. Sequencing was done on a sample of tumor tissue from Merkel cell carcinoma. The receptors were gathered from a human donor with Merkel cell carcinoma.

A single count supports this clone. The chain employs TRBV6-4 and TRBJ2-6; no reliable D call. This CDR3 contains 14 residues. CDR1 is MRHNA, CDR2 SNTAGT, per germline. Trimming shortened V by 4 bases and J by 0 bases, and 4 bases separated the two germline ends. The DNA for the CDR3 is TGTGCCAGCAGTGCCGACTCTGGGGCCAACGTCCTGACTTTC. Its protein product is CASSADSGANVLTF.

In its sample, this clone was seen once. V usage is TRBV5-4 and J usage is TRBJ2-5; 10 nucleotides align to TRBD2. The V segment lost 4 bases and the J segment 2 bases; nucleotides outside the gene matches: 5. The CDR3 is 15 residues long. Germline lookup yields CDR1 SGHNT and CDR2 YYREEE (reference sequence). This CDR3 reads CASSGSGGPQETQYF. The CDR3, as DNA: TGTGCCAGCAGCGGTAGCGGGGGGCCACAAGAGACCCAGTACTTC.

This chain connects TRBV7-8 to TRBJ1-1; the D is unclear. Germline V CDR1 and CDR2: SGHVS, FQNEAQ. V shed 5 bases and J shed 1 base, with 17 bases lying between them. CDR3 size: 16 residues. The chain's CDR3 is CASSVTPGHTNTEAFF. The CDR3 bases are TGTGCCAGCAGCGTCACTCCGGGCCACACGAACACTGAAGCTTTCTTT.

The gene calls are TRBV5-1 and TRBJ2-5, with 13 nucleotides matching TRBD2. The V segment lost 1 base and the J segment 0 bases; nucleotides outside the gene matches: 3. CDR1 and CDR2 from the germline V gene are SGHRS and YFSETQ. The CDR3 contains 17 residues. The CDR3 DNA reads TGCGCCAGCAGCTTGACTAGCGGGGGGGCGTACCAAGAGACCCAGTACTTC. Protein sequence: CASSLTSGGAYQETQYF.

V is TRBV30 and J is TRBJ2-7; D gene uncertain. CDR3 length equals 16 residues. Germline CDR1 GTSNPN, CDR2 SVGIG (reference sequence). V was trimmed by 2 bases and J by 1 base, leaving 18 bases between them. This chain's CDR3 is CAWSRPGLGMSYEQYF. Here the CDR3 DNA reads TGTGCCTGGAGTCGCCCAGGCCTAGGGATGTCCTACGAGCAGTACTTC.

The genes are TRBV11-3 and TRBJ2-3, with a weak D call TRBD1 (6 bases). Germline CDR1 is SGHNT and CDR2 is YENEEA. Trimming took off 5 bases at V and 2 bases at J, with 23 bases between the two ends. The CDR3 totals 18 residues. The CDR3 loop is CASSPTSRGSRATDTQYF. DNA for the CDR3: TGTGCCAGCAGCCCGACGAGCAGGGGTTCGAGGGCCACAGATACGCAGTATTTT.

The CDR3 DNA follows: TGTGCCAGCAGCCAAGATCAGGGCCATCAGCCCCAGCATTTT. This translates into CASSQDQGHQPQHF. J is TRBJ1-5 and V is TRBV4-2; a weak D match, TRBD1 (5 bases). From germline, CDR1 is LGHNA and CDR2 YNFKEQ. This CDR3 is built from 14 residues. Trimming removed 0 bases from V and 5 bases from J, with 8 bases in between.

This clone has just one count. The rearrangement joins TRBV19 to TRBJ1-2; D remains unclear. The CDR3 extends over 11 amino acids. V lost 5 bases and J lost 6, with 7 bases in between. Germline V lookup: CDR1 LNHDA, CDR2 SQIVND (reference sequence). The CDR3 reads CASSFQNGYTF. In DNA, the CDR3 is TGTGCCAGTAGTTTCCAGAATGGCTACACCTTC.

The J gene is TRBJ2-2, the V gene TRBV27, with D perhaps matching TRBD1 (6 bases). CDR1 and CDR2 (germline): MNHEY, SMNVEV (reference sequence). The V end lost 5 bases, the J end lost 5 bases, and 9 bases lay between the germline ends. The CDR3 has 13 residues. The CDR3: CASSIQGTGELFF. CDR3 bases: TGTGCCAGCAGTATACAGGGTACCGGGGAGCTGTTTTTT.

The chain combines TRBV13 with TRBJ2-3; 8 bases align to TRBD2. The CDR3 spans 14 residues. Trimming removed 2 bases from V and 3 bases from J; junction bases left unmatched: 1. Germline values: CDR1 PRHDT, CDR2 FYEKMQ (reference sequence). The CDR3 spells CASSLQRGTDTQYF. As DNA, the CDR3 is TGTGCCAGCAGCTTACAGCGGGGGACAGATACGCAGTATTTT.